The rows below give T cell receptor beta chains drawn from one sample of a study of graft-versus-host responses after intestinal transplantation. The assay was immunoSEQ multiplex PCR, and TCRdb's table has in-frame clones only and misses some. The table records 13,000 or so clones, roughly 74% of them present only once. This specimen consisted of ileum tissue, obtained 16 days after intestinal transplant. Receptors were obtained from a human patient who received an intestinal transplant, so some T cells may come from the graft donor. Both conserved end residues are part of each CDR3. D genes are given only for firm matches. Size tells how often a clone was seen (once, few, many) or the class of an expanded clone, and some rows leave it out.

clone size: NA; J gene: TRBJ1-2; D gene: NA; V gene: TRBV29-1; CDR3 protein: CSVHPRGGAGYGYTF; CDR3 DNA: TGCAGCGTTCACCCGAGGGGGGGCGCCGGCTATGGCTACACCTTC
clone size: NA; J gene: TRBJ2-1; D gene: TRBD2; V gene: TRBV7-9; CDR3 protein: CASSPKPGLAEGEQFF; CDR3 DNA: TGTGCCAGCAGCCCTAAACCGGGACTAGCGGAAGGTGAGCAGTTCTTC
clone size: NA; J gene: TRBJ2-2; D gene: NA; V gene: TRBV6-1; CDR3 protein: CASREQTGELFF; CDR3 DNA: TGTGCCAGCAGGGAACAAACCGGGGAGCTGTTTTTT
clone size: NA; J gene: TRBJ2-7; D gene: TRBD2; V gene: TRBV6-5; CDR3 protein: CASSYEAGVTYEQYF; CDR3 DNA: TGTGCCAGCAGTTACGAGGCGGGGGTGACCTACGAGCAGTACTTC
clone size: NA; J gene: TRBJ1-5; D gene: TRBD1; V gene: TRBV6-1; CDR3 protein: CASSVGQGWPQHF; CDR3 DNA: TGTGCCAGCAGTGTGGGACAGGGGTGGCCCCAGCATTTT
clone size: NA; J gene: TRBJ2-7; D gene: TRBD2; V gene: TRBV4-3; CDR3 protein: CASSQVPVSGAEQYF; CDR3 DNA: TGCGCCAGCAGCCAAGTTCCAGTAAGCGGGGCCGAGCAGTACTTC
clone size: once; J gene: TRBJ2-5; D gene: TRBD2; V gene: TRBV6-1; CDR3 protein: CASSDRATGLGQETQYF; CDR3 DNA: TGTGCCAGCAGTGATCGTGCGACGGGACTAGGCCAAGAGACCCAGTACTTC
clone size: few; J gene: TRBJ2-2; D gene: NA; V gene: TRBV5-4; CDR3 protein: CASSSQGEGTGELFF; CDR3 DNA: TGTGCCAGCAGCTCACAGGGGGAGGGCACCGGGGAGCTGTTTTTT
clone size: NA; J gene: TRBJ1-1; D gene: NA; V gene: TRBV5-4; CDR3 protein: CASSLERIDTEAFF; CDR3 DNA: TGTGCCAGCAGCTTAGAGCGGATTGACACTGAAGCTTTCTTT
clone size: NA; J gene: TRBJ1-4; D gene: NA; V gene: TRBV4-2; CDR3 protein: CASSQVGGNEKLFF; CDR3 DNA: TGTGCCAGCAGCCAAGTGGGAGGCAATGAAAAACTGTTTTTT
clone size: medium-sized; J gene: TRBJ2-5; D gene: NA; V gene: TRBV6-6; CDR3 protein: CASKGNAETQYF; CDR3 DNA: TGTGCCAGCAAGGGGAATGCAGAGACCCAGTACTTC
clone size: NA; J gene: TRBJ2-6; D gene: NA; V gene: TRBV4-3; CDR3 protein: CASSQVLTLAYGSGANVLTF; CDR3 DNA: TGCGCCAGCAGCCAAGTTCTGACGCTAGCATACGGCTCTGGGGCCAACGTCCTGACTTTC
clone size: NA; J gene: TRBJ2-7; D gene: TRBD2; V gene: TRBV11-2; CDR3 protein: CASSPTSGISYEQYF; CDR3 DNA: TGTGCCAGCAGCCCAACTAGCGGGATCTCCTACGAGCAGTACTTC
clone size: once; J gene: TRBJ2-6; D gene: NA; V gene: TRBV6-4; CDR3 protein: CASREDGSGANVLTF; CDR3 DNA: TGTGCCAGCAGGGAGGACGGCTCTGGGGCCAACGTCCTGACTTTC
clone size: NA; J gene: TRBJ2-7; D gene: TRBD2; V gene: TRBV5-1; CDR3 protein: CASSPGTSGWYEQYF; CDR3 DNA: TGCGCCAGCAGCCCGGGGACTAGCGGCTGGTACGAGCAGTACTTC
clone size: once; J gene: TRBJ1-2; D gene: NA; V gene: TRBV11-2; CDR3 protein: CASSLMYLNYGYTF; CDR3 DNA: TGTGCCAGCAGCTTAATGTACTTAAACTATGGCTACACCTTC
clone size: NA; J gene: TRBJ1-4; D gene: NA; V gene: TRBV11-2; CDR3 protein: CASSLGMGREKLFF; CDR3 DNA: TGTGCCAGCAGCTTAGGGATGGGCCGCGAAAAACTGTTTTTT
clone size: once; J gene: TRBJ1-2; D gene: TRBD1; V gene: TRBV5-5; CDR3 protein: CASSPGQGSGYGYTF; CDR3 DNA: TGTGCCAGCAGCCCGGGACAGGGCTCTGGTTATGGCTACACCTTC
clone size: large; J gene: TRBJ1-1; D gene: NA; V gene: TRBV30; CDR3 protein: CAWSVMPGTYTEAFF; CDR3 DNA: TGTGCCTGGAGTGTCATGCCGGGGACTTACACTGAAGCTTTCTTT
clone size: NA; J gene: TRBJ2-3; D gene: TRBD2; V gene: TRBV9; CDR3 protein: CASSVDGRPSTDTQYF; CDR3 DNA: TGTGCCAGCAGCGTAGACGGGAGGCCTAGCACAGATACGCAGTATTTT
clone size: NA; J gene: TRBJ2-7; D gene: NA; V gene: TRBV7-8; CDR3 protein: CASSSPGSPEQYF; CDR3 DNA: TGTGCCAGCAGCTCGCCCGGGAGCCCTGAGCAGTACTTC
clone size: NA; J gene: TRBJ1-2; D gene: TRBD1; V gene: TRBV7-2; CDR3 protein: CASSFDRVSYGYTF; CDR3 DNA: TGTGCCAGCAGCTTCGACAGGGTTAGCTATGGCTACACCTTC
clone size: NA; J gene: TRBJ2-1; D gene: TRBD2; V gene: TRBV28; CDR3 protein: CASSLMTSGTTIEQFF; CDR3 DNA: TGTGCCAGCAGCCTGATGACTAGCGGCACGACAATTGAGCAGTTCTTC
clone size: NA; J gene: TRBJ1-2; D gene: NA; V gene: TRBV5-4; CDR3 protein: CASSNAGNYGYTF; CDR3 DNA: TGTGCCAGCAGCAACGCGGGTAACTATGGCTACACCTTC